Listed below are T cell receptor beta chains from one sample, sequenced in a study of chemoradiotherapy in HPV16-positive cancers. Repertoires were generated with immunoSEQ multiplex PCR, while TCRdb's copy carries only in-frame clones and drops some. The sample holds tens of thousands of clones, more than 85% seen once. Sequencing used blood, obtained from a patient who underwent chemoradiotherapy. Every receptor here comes from a human donor with HPV-associated anogenital cancer. Both conserved end residues are part of each CDR3. Fields, in order: D gene, V gene, clone size, J gene, CDR3 DNA, CDR3 protein. A D gene is named only where the DNA matches it firmly. The listing skips clone size in some rows; elsewhere it reads once, few, many or a size class.

d_call: .; v_call: TRBV7-9; clone_size: .; j_call: TRBJ1-5; cdr3_nt: TGTGCCAGCAGCCCTGGTCAGAAACAGCCCCAGCATTTT; cdr3_aa: CASSPGQKQPQHF
d_call: .; v_call: TRBV6-6; clone_size: .; j_call: TRBJ2-1; cdr3_nt: TGTGCCAGCAGTTACCCCGGCAATGAGCAGTTCTTC; cdr3_aa: CASSYPGNEQFF
d_call: TRBD2; v_call: TRBV7-6; clone_size: .; j_call: TRBJ2-3; cdr3_nt: TGTGCCAGCAGCTTAAGGAGGACTAGCGGGAGAACAGATACGCAGTATTTT; cdr3_aa: CASSLRRTSGRTDTQYF
d_call: .; v_call: TRBV14; clone_size: few; j_call: TRBJ1-2; cdr3_nt: TGTGCCAGCAGCCAAGATTGGGGAGGGAACTATGGCTACACCTTC; cdr3_aa: CASSQDWGGNYGYTF
d_call: TRBD2; v_call: TRBV7-9; clone_size: .; j_call: TRBJ2-1; cdr3_nt: TGTGCCAGCAGCCGGGAACCCGGCGGAAGCGGGGTGAGGGGCAATGAGCAGTTCTTC; cdr3_aa: CASSREPGGSGVRGNEQFF
d_call: .; v_call: TRBV6-5; clone_size: .; j_call: TRBJ2-7; cdr3_nt: TGTGCCAGCAGTGTTCAGGCGGCCGCCTACGAGCAGTACTTC; cdr3_aa: CASSVQAAAYEQYF
d_call: TRBD1; v_call: TRBV7-9; clone_size: .; j_call: TRBJ2-2; cdr3_nt: TGTGCCAGCAGCCTAAGACAGGGGTCCGGGGAGCTGTTTTTT; cdr3_aa: CASSLRQGSGELFF
d_call: .; v_call: TRBV20-1; clone_size: .; j_call: TRBJ2-1; cdr3_nt: TGCAGTGCTGCTGTACCCAATGAGCAGTTCTTC; cdr3_aa: CSAAVPNEQFF
d_call: .; v_call: TRBV6-5; clone_size: .; j_call: TRBJ2-1; cdr3_nt: TGTGCCAGCAACCCCCTGGACGTAAATGAGCAGTTCTTC; cdr3_aa: CASNPLDVNEQFF
d_call: .; v_call: TRBV7-9; clone_size: .; j_call: TRBJ2-3; cdr3_nt: TGTGCCAGCAGCTTAAGGGCTTCCATCACAGATACGCAGTATTTT; cdr3_aa: CASSLRASITDTQYF
d_call: .; v_call: TRBV9; clone_size: few; j_call: TRBJ2-7; cdr3_nt: TGTGCCAGCAGCGCCGGACGGGGGACCTACGAGCAGTACTTC; cdr3_aa: CASSAGRGTYEQYF
d_call: TRBD1; v_call: TRBV6-4; clone_size: .; j_call: TRBJ1-6; cdr3_nt: TGTGCCAGCAGCCCACAGGGGGCGAATTCACCCCTCCACTTT; cdr3_aa: CASSPQGANSPLHF
d_call: .; v_call: TRBV6-1; clone_size: few; j_call: TRBJ2-3; cdr3_nt: TGTGCCGGACGCCGGACCTCCACAGATACGCAGTATTTT; cdr3_aa: CAGRRTSTDTQYF
d_call: .; v_call: TRBV9; clone_size: .; j_call: TRBJ1-1; cdr3_nt: TGTGCCAGCAGCGTAACCCCAGGGACTTTAAAATTTTCCGAAGCTTTCTTT; cdr3_aa: CASSVTPGTLKFSEAFF
d_call: TRBD1; v_call: TRBV30; clone_size: once; j_call: TRBJ1-4; cdr3_nt: TGTGCCTGGGGGACAGGGGAGGAAAAACTGTTTTTT; cdr3_aa: CAWGTGEEKLFF
d_call: .; v_call: TRBV5-1; clone_size: .; j_call: TRBJ2-5; cdr3_nt: TGCGCCAGTCGCCCCCGGGGCGCGAAGGGAGAGACCCAGTACTTC; cdr3_aa: CASRPRGAKGETQYF
d_call: .; v_call: TRBV6-5; clone_size: few; j_call: TRBJ1-4; cdr3_nt: TGTGCCAGCAGCCCCCGGGGAAATGAAAAACTGTTTTTT; cdr3_aa: CASSPRGNEKLFF
d_call: .; v_call: TRBV25-1; clone_size: .; j_call: TRBJ1-2; cdr3_nt: TGTGCCAGCAGTGAACCCTACAGAGGCTACACCTTC; cdr3_aa: CASSEPYRGYTF
d_call: .; v_call: TRBV20-1; clone_size: .; j_call: TRBJ1-2; cdr3_nt: TGCAGTGCTAGGGCAGGCTATGGCTACACCTTC; cdr3_aa: CSARAGYGYTF
d_call: TRBD1; v_call: TRBV7-6; clone_size: .; j_call: TRBJ1-2; cdr3_nt: TGTGCCAGCAGTACCGGACAGGGCCGTGGCTACACCTTC; cdr3_aa: CASSTGQGRGYTF
d_call: .; v_call: TRBV11-2; clone_size: few; j_call: TRBJ1-1; cdr3_nt: TGTGCCAGCAGCTTAGGAGGGGGGCGGTTCGCTGAAGCTTTCTTT; cdr3_aa: CASSLGGGRFAEAFF
d_call: .; v_call: TRBV15; clone_size: .; j_call: TRBJ2-7; cdr3_nt: TGTGCCACCAGCAGAGATAGGGGGGACGAGCAGTACTTC; cdr3_aa: CATSRDRGDEQYF
d_call: TRBD2; v_call: TRBV6-1; clone_size: few; j_call: TRBJ2-1; cdr3_nt: TGTGCCAGCAGTGAAGGGTTTAGCGGGGGTTCCTACAATGAGCAGTTCTTC; cdr3_aa: CASSEGFSGGSYNEQFF
d_call: .; v_call: TRBV4-3; clone_size: .; j_call: TRBJ1-6; cdr3_nt: TGCGCCAACAGCCAAGGTGGTGATTCACCCCTCCACTTT; cdr3_aa: CANSQGGDSPLHF
d_call: TRBD1; v_call: TRBV7-8; clone_size: .; j_call: TRBJ1-5; cdr3_nt: TGTGCCAGCAGCTGGGACAGGGGGCCAGGAGGCAATCAGCCCCAGCATTTT; cdr3_aa: CASSWDRGPGGNQPQHF
d_call: TRBD1; v_call: TRBV6-1; clone_size: .; j_call: TRBJ2-7; cdr3_nt: TGTGCCAGCAGTGAGCAGGGGGTTTACGAGCAGTACTTC; cdr3_aa: CASSEQGVYEQYF
d_call: .; v_call: TRBV11-3; clone_size: .; j_call: TRBJ1-3; cdr3_nt: TGTGCCAGCAGCTTAGATGAGGGTTTTACCTCTGGAAACACCATATATTTT; cdr3_aa: CASSLDEGFTSGNTIYF
d_call: .; v_call: TRBV7-9; clone_size: .; j_call: TRBJ2-3; cdr3_nt: TGTGCCAGCAGCTTAGTATCGATGGGCGATACGCAGTATTTT; cdr3_aa: CASSLVSMGDTQYF
d_call: TRBD2; v_call: TRBV9; clone_size: .; j_call: TRBJ2-7; cdr3_nt: TGTGCCAGCAGCGTGGGGACTAGCGGGTCCTACGAGCAGTACTTC; cdr3_aa: CASSVGTSGSYEQYF
d_call: .; v_call: TRBV12-1; clone_size: .; j_call: TRBJ2-1; cdr3_nt: TGTGCCAGCAGCTTCTACAATGAGCAGTTCTTC; cdr3_aa: CASSFYNEQFF
d_call: .; v_call: TRBV18; clone_size: .; j_call: TRBJ1-3; cdr3_nt: TGTGCCAGCTCACCAAGCGAGGGAAACACCATATATTTT; cdr3_aa: CASSPSEGNTIYF
d_call: .; v_call: TRBV18; clone_size: .; j_call: TRBJ2-5; cdr3_nt: TGTGCCAGCTCATATACGAGTGTAAGGGAAGAGACCCAGTACTTC; cdr3_aa: CASSYTSVREETQYF
d_call: TRBD2; v_call: TRBV2; clone_size: .; j_call: TRBJ2-5; cdr3_nt: TGTGCCAGCAGTGGTAGTAGCGGGGGTCAAGAGACCCAGTACTTC; cdr3_aa: CASSGSSGGQETQYF
d_call: .; v_call: TRBV11-2; clone_size: .; j_call: TRBJ2-3; cdr3_nt: TGTGCCAGCAGCCCGAATCTAGATACGCAGTATTTT; cdr3_aa: CASSPNLDTQYF
d_call: .; v_call: TRBV30; clone_size: .; j_call: TRBJ1-3; cdr3_nt: TGTGCCTGGAGTGTAAGGGAAACTGGAAACACCATATATTTT; cdr3_aa: CAWSVRETGNTIYF
d_call: TRBD2; v_call: TRBV5-6; clone_size: once; j_call: TRBJ2-3; cdr3_nt: TGTGCCAGCAGCTTAGCGGGGCGAAGCACAGATACGCAGTATTTT; cdr3_aa: CASSLAGRSTDTQYF
d_call: .; v_call: TRBV4-2; clone_size: .; j_call: TRBJ1-1; cdr3_nt: TGTGCCAGCAGCCAAGCAATGGGAGGACGGAACACTGAAGCTTTCTTT; cdr3_aa: CASSQAMGGRNTEAFF
d_call: .; v_call: TRBV7-2; clone_size: once; j_call: TRBJ2-3; cdr3_nt: TGTGCCAGCAGCCCCACCGGGGCCTACCCAGATACGCAGTATTTT; cdr3_aa: CASSPTGAYPDTQYF
d_call: TRBD2; v_call: TRBV2; clone_size: .; j_call: TRBJ2-5; cdr3_nt: TGTGCCAGCAGAGGAGCGGGAAGCATACAAGAGACCCAGTACTTC; cdr3_aa: CASRGAGSIQETQYF
d_call: .; v_call: TRBV6-5; clone_size: once; j_call: TRBJ1-1; cdr3_nt: TGTGCCAGCAGTTATCCCGCGGGCACTGAAGCTTTCTTT; cdr3_aa: CASSYPAGTEAFF
d_call: .; v_call: TRBV11-2; clone_size: .; j_call: TRBJ2-2; cdr3_nt: TGTGCCAGCAGCTCCTCCAACAGGGACACCGGGGAGCTGTTTTTT; cdr3_aa: CASSSSNRDTGELFF
d_call: .; v_call: TRBV7-2; clone_size: once; j_call: TRBJ2-4; cdr3_nt: TGTGCCAGCAGCCGAGGGCGGGGCGGCGAGAACATTCAGTACTTC; cdr3_aa: CASSRGRGGENIQYF
d_call: .; v_call: TRBV13; clone_size: .; j_call: TRBJ2-2; cdr3_nt: TGTGCCAGCAGCTTACTAGGACTTCCATTTGGGGCCGGGGAGCTGTTTTTT; cdr3_aa: CASSLLGLPFGAGELFF
d_call: TRBD1; v_call: TRBV7-8; clone_size: .; j_call: TRBJ1-1; cdr3_nt: TGTGCCAGCAGCTTAGGGACAGGATATACTGAAGCTTTCTTT; cdr3_aa: CASSLGTGYTEAFF
d_call: TRBD2; v_call: TRBV7-7; clone_size: once; j_call: TRBJ2-3; cdr3_nt: TGTGCCAGCAGCCTTCGGACTAGCCGGAGCACAGATACGCAGTATTTT; cdr3_aa: CASSLRTSRSTDTQYF
d_call: .; v_call: TRBV27; clone_size: .; j_call: TRBJ1-6; cdr3_nt: TGTGCCAGCAAAGTTGGGGTCCAATCACCCCTCCACTTT; cdr3_aa: CASKVGVQSPLHF
d_call: .; v_call: TRBV7-8; clone_size: .; j_call: TRBJ1-5; cdr3_nt: TGTGCCAGCAGCTTATCGGCGGATAGCAATCAGCCCCAGCATTTT; cdr3_aa: CASSLSADSNQPQHF
d_call: .; v_call: TRBV4-3; clone_size: once; j_call: TRBJ2-3; cdr3_nt: TGCGCCAGCAGCCAAGGTTTACTAAGCACAGATACGCAGTATTTT; cdr3_aa: CASSQGLLSTDTQYF
d_call: TRBD1; v_call: TRBV11-2; clone_size: .; j_call: TRBJ1-5; cdr3_nt: TGTGCCAGCAGCCTAGACAGGGTTCGGCAGCCCCAGCATTTT; cdr3_aa: CASSLDRVRQPQHF